This T cell receptor (beta chain) was retrieved from a study of human T cells and chemical hapten exposure. Study details: Weekly scalp doses of diphenylcyclopropenone were given to patients during the approximately 25-week study. Patients having alopecia areata, totalis or universalis were mostly female. From small differences in pooled library volume came most of the variation in per-sample TCR yields.

This clonotype has more than one count but fewer than ten. Its antigen remains unidentified. Overall study findings and caveats: Healthy people's immune response may differ from that of the donors, who had alopecia.

From the RACE reads, TCRdb called clonotypes with MiXCR, one entry per CDR3 protein. The sample includes 97,000 or so distinct CDR3 sequences, 27% of them seen just once. Germline CDR1 is SQVTM and CDR2 is ANQGSEA. The CDR3 consists of 19 residues. V lost 3 bases, J lost 3 bases, and 16 bases stayed unmatched. Time point meaning: patch test 3, about 24 weeks after DPC sensitization. Indicated treatment: therapeutic diphenylcyclopropenone sensitization with weekly scalp DPC. The chain combines TRBV29-1 with TRBJ2-5; 13 bases fit TRBD2. Source: whole blood, taken in connection with sensitization to the hapten diphenylcyclopropenone (DPC). The TCR comes from a man aged 35 to 55 with alopecia areata. Some clones in this sample may be carry-over from other donors' samples. This chain's CDR3 is CSVDPRSRTSGSGEETQYF. In DNA, the CDR3 is TGCAGCGTTGACCCACGATCACGGACTAGCGGGAGTGGTGAAGAGACCCAGTACTTC.